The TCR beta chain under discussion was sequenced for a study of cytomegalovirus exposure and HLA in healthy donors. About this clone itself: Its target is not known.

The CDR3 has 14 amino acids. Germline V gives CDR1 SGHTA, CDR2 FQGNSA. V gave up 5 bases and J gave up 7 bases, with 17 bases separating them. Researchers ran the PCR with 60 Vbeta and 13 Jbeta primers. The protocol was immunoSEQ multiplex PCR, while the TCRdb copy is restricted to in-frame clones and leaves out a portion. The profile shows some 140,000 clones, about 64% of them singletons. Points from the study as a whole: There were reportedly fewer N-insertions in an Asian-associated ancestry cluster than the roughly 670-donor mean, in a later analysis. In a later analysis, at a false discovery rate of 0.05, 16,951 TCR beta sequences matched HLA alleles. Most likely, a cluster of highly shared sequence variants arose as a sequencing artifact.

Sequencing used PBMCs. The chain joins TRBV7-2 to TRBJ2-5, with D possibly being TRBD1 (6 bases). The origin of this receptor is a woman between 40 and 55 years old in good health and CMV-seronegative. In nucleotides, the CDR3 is TGTGCCAGCAGCCTAGGGACAACCAAGGTGACCCAGTACTTC. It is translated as CASSLGTTKVTQYF.